This T cell receptor beta chain was captured in a study of CD8 T cells in Susac syndrome (dated by TCRdb to the late 2010s). Looking at the study overall: Of the Susac syndrome patients who were sequenced, six had clinically active disease and eight or nine were in clinical remission. Susac syndrome patients were therapy-naive, on corticosteroids (some also receiving IVIg), or on IVIg alone at blood withdrawal. The study used repertoire sequencing to test whether antigen drove CD8+ T cell activation and differentiation in Susac syndrome. General conclusions and limits of the study: The TCR sequencing and HLA analysis was acknowledged to have included a relatively small number of individuals. No clonal expansion was detected in the CD4+ T cell repertoire of Susac syndrome patients.

This clonotype was seen a few times. Its antigen target is currently unknown. Base qualities are not at hand, and no much larger clone is one base apart. High-throughput TCR beta sequencing profiled peripheral blood CD8+ and CD4+ T cells from healthy donors, Susac syndrome patients and multiple sclerosis patients. Recently defined diagnostic criteria for definite or probable disease were met by the Susac syndrome patients. Bulk CD8+ and CD4+ T cells were purified by magnetic negative isolation, whereas CD8+ TEMRA cells were enriched by FACS. Blood was collected in EDTA tubes and processed within 24 hours, with PBMCs isolated through density gradient centrifugation. PBMCs destined for TCR sequencing were cryopreserved in liquid nitrogen and later thawed in a 37 °C water bath. The sorted or isolated CD4+, CD8+ and CD8+ TEMRA cells had a purity of 90% or higher. RNA was extracted using the RNeasy kit, and roughly 0.45 to 1 microgram was reverse transcribed with random hexamers. The immunoSEQ multiplex PCR assay, which covers 54 Vbeta and 13 Jbeta segments, was used to amplify TCR beta CDR3 regions. PCR amplification bias was corrected using a synthetic template baseline for primer optimization and computational correction. As for how the authors treated the data: Reads were annotated to V, D and J genes per IMGT and analyzed with immunoSEQ Analyzer, keeping only productive sequences. To calculate clonality, Shannon entropy was normalized by log2 of the number of productive unique sequences and then subtracted from one. Public and private clones were assessed among the 100 most prevalent clones of each patient and control. Clones were defined as Susac-specific if absent from the healthy and MS cohorts, from more than 900 published viral clones and from other ImmuneACCESS disease sequences. TCRdb cleaned the public reads at Q25 with fastp, built clones with MiXCR and kept in-frame beta chains. Each entry is one CDR3 protein sequence, shown with its most common DNA and genes. In this record, the V and J calls reflect TCRdb's handling and not the investigators' own analysis. The table for this sample lists about 77,000 distinct CDR3 sequences; 93% of them were counted only once. Around 0.48% of the sample is held by the ten biggest clonotypes.

This TCR was sampled from a human donor with Susac syndrome. Sequencing used CD4+ T cells from PBMCs.

CDR3 loop: CASSLGDSYEQYF. The sequence in DNA is TGTGCCAGCAGTTTAGGGGACTCCTACGAGCAGTACTTC. The chain is made from TRBV27 and TRBJ2-7; a confident D gene designation cannot be given. Measured from the cysteine to the phenylalanine, the CDR3 is 13 residues long. The CDR3 DNA has 39 bases and is translated from base 1. V sheds 2 bases and J sheds 0 bases, leaving 5 bases between their ends. According to the germline V gene (reference sequence), CDR1 reads MNHEY and CDR2 reads SMNVEV.